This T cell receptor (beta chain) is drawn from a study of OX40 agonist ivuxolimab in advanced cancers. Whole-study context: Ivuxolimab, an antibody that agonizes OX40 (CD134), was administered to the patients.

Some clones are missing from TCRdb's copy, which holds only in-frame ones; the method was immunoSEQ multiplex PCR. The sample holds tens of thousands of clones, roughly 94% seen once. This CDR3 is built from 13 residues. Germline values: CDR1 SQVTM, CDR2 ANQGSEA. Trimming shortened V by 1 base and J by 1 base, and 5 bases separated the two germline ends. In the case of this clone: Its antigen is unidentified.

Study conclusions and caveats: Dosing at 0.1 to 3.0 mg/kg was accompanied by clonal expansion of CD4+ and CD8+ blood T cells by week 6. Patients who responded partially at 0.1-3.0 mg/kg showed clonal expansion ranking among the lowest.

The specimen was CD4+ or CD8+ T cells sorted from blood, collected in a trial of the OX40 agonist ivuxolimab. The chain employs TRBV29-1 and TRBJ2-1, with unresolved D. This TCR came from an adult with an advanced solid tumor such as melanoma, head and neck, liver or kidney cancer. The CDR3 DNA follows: TGCAGCGTTGAAGGAACTTCCTACAATGAGCAGTTCTTC. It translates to CSVEGTSYNEQFF.